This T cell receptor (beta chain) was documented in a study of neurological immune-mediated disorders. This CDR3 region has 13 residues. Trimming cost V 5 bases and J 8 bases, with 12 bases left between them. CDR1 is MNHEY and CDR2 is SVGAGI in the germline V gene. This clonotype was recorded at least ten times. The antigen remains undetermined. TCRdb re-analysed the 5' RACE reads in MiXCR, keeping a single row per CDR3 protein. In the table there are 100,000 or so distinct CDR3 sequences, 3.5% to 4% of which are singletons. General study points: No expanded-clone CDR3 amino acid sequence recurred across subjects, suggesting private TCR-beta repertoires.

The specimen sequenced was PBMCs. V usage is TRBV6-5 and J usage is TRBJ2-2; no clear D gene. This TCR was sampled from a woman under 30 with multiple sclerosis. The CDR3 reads CASSPRILGELFF. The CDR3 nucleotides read TGTGCCAGCAGTCCGAGGATCCTGGGGGAGCTGTTTTTT.